Listed here are 22 T cell receptor beta chains from one sample, sequenced in a study of vaccination and CD4 T cells after COVID-19. The Oncomine TCR Beta short-read assay sequenced DNA from cultured CD4+ T cells. TCRdb fed the PCR reads into MiXCR, producing one record per CDR3 protein. Of about 25,000 distinct CDR3 sequences listed, 49% are singletons. Antigens for these TCRs are unknown. This sample's treatment: approximately nine-day PBMC culture with coronavirus spike peptide pools or control peptides (ViraFEST assay). Sequencing was done on a sample of CD4+ T cells from blood, cultured in vitro. The receptors stem from a human donor who had recovered from COVID-19.

This clonotype has only a few counts. The chain joins TRBV6-5 to TRBJ1-5; 8 positions agree with TRBD1. Germline V lookup: CDR1 MNHEY, CDR2 SVGAGI. Germline trimming cut 1 base from V and 4 bases from J; bases unmatched to any gene: 0. The length of the CDR3 is 14 residues. The CDR3 loop reads CASSYWTGNQPQHF. The CDR3 bases are TGTGCCAGCAGTTACTGGACAGGGAATCAGCCCCAGCATTTT.

The V call is TRBV9, the J call TRBJ1-2; 7 nucleotides line up with TRBD1. J lost 2 bases, V lost 2 bases, and 0 bases had no gene match. The CDR3 runs 13 residues. CDR1 and CDR2 from the germline V gene are SGDLS and YYNGEE. The CDR3 loop is CASSVTGNYGYTF. CDR3 DNA: TGTGCCAGCAGCGTGACAGGGAACTATGGCTACACCTTC.

This clonotype occurred once. The V and J genes are TRBV6-1 and TRBJ2-3, with D perhaps matching TRBD1 or TRBD2 (6 bases each). There are 15 residues in the CDR3. Looked up from germline, CDR1 is MNHNS and CDR2 is SASEGT. The V end lost 6 bases, the J end lost 1 base, and 14 bases lay between the germline ends. The CDR3 loop reads CASRTGAGRTDTQYF. The CDR3 DNA is TGTGCCAGCAGAACGGGGGCAGGGCGCACAGATACGCAGTATTTT.

The rearrangement links TRBV20-1 to TRBJ1-3; D is unresolved. The V and J ends lost 4 bases and 1 base respectively, with 2 bases between them. This CDR3 has 11 amino acids. Germline values: CDR1 DFQATT, CDR2 SNEGSKA (reference sequence). CDR3 protein: CSAKSGNTIYF. The CDR3, as DNA: TGCAGTGCTAAGTCTGGAAACACCATATATTTT.

The chain couples TRBV20-1 to TRBJ2-3; D is unresolved. CDR3 length: 14 amino acids. The germline gives CDR1 DFQATT, CDR2 SNEGSKA (reference sequence). V was pared by 1 base and J by 1 base, with 9 bases between. The CDR3 DNA reads TGCAGTGCTAGAGTAGCAGAACGCACAGATACGCAGTATTTT. Its protein product is CSARVAERTDTQYF.

The CDR3 spells CASSYSPRTYNEQFF. DNA of the CDR3: TGTGCCAGCAGTTACTCACCCCGGACCTACAATGAGCAGTTCTTC. V and J are TRBV6-5 and TRBJ2-1, with D hard to call. Germline V lookup: CDR1 MNHEY, CDR2 SVGAGI. Between the trimmed V and J ends, which lost 0 bases and 2 bases, there was a span of 8 bases. The CDR3 has 15 amino acids.

The chain couples TRBV2 to TRBJ2-5, with D possibly matching TRBD1 (6 bases). The V end was cut by 3 bases, the J end by 2 bases, with 7 bases between. Germline V gives CDR1 SNHLY, CDR2 FYNNEI. This CDR3 region has 13 residues. CDR3 region: CASSDDRQETQYF. The CDR3 region has the DNA TGTGCCAGCAGTGATGACAGGCAAGAGACCCAGTACTTC.

The chain is built from TRBV20-1 and TRBJ1-5; a possible D gene is TRBD1 (6 bases). Trimming cost V 7 bases and J 1 base, with 14 bases left between them. The CDR3 sequence is 14 residues long. Looked up from germline, CDR1 is DFQATT and CDR2 is SNEGSKA (reference sequence). CDR3 in DNA: TGCAGTGTTCATCCTCAGGGGAGCAATCAGCCCCAGCATTTT. Its protein product is CSVHPQGSNQPQHF.

This clonotype was observed a few times. V usage is TRBV19 and J usage is TRBJ2-3, with TRBD1 identical over 9 bases. The CDR3 extends over 15 amino acids. V lost 4 bases to trimming and J lost 1 base; unmatched junction nucleotides: 3. The germline V gene encodes CDR1 LNHDA and CDR2 SQIVND (reference sequence). DNA of the CDR3: TGTGCCAGTAGTACACAGGGGGCGGGCACAGATACGCAGTATTTT. It codes for CASSTQGAGTDTQYF.

The chain joins TRBV20-1 to TRBJ2-3; the D gene is possibly TRBD2 (6 bases). Germline-derived CDR1 and CDR2 are DFQATT and SNEGSKA (reference sequence). V lost 3 bases to trimming and J lost 1 base, with 14 bases between them. This CDR3 contains 15 residues. CDR3 amino acids: CSASVGGVGTDTQYF. For the CDR3, the DNA is TGCAGTGCTAGTGTCGGGGGAGTCGGCACAGATACGCAGTATTTT.

V and J are TRBV19 and TRBJ1-2, with D tentatively TRBD1 (5 bases). The CDR3 is 15 residues long. The V and J ends lost 2 bases and 6 bases respectively, with 16 bases between them. Germline V gene lookup returns CDR1 LNHDA and CDR2 SQIVND (reference sequence). The CDR3 region has the DNA TGTGCCAGTAGTATATTGGCAGGGAAGTTCGATGGCTACACCTTC. Encoded protein: CASSILAGKFDGYTF. The full variable domain, its missing parts supplied by reference TRBV19 and TRBJ1-2, is DGGITQSPKYLFRKEGQNVTLSCEQNLNHDAMYWYRQDPGQGLRLIYYSQIVNDFQKGDIAEGYSVSREKKESFPLTVTSAQKNPTAFYLCASSILAGKFDGYTFGSGTRLTVV.

The table lists this clonotype with a few counts. This chain uses TRBV28 with TRBJ2-2, with 10 bases that match TRBD2. After removal of 5 bases from V and 4 bases from J, the junction contained 7 bases not matched to a gene. The CDR3 covers 16 residues. Germline V CDR1 and CDR2: MDHEN, SYDVKM. This chain's CDR3 is CASSPQRGGSTGELFF. CDR3 sequence (DNA): TGTGCCAGCAGTCCCCAGCGGGGGGGCTCCACCGGGGAGCTGTTTTTT.

The rearrangement joins TRBV18 to TRBJ1-2; a possible D gene is TRBD1 (5 bases). CDR1 is KGHSH and CDR2 is LQKENI in the germline V gene. The CDR3 extends over 14 amino acids. Trimming left V 3 bases short and J 7 bases short, with 15 bases between. For the CDR3, the DNA is TGTGCCAGCTCACCCGAGGGGCAAGGGTCTGGCTACACCTTC. Translated: CASSPEGQGSGYTF.

The genes are TRBV6-1 and TRBJ1-2, with D unclear. The CDR3 loop spans 15 amino acids. CDR1 MNHNS and CDR2 SASEGT come from the germline V gene. V lost 5 bases and J 5 bases, leaving 18 bases between the germline ends. CDR3 nucleotide sequence: TGTGCCAGCAGTCGCGGAGGGTCCATCGGGTATGGCTACACCTTC. Its translation: CASSRGGSIGYGYTF.

This clonotype appeared a single time. V is TRBV5-1 and J is TRBJ1-2; 7 nucleotides agree with TRBD1. Germline CDR1 reads SGHRS; CDR2 reads YFSETQ. The CDR3 consists of 19 residues. V shed 0 bases and J 1 base; nucleotides not matched to a gene: 15. The CDR3 DNA follows: TGCGCCAGCAGCTTGGACCGAATAGGGGGCGGTTCCCGTAACTATGGCTACACCTTC. This translates into CASSLDRIGGGSRNYGYTF.

This clonotype showed up just a few times. The rearrangement uses TRBV6-1 and TRBJ2-1; D is unclear. Germline V gene lookup returns CDR1 MNHNS and CDR2 SASEGT. There are 13 residues in the CDR3. V lost 5 bases and J lost 4, with 9 bases in between. CDR3 in amino acids: CASSPGPYNEQFF. The CDR3, as DNA: TGTGCCAGCAGTCCTGGCCCGTACAATGAGCAGTTCTTC.

This chain connects TRBV18 to TRBJ2-7; 7 nucleotides agree with TRBD1. The germline V gene has CDR1 KGHSH and CDR2 LQKENI. J gave up 0 bases and V 8 bases, and 10 bases lay outside the gene matches. The CDR3 consists of 15 residues. The DNA of the CDR3 is TGTGCCAGCCCTAAACAGGGGATCCTCTCCTACGAGCAGTACTTC. Translation: CASPKQGILSYEQYF.

The chain uses TRBV4-1 and TRBJ2-2, with D perhaps TRBD1 (6 bases). The CDR3 runs to 15 residues. CDR1 is MGHRA and CDR2 is YSYEKL in the germline V gene. V lost 0 bases and J 1 base, leaving 6 bases between the germline ends. The CDR3: CASSQETGNTGELFF. The CDR3 coding sequence is TGCGCCAGCAGCCAAGAGACAGGGAACACCGGGGAGCTGTTTTTT.

This sequence joins TRBV19 and TRBJ1-2; 7 bases align to TRBD1. Germline V gene lookup returns CDR1 LNHDA and CDR2 SQIVND (reference sequence). CDR3 length: 15 amino acids. With V trimmed by 5 bases and J by 4 bases, 10 bases remained unmatched. CDR3 region: CASSRSTGTVYGYTF. In DNA form, the CDR3 reads TGTGCCAGTAGTCGCTCGACCGGGACAGTCTATGGCTACACCTTC.

This clonotype was picked up a small number of times. The J gene is TRBJ1-2, the V gene TRBV7-2; D is undetermined. Trimming cost V 1 base and J 8 bases, with 8 bases left between them. Germline values: CDR1 SGHTA, CDR2 FQGNSA. The CDR3 consists of 12 residues. CDR3 nucleotide sequence: TGTGCCAGCAGCTTAGGGTGGCGAGGCTACACCTTC. Protein: CASSLGWRGYTF.

This clonotype showed up just a few times. The chain employs TRBV20-1 and TRBJ2-7; TRBD2 aligns across 10 bases. The germline V gene encodes CDR1 DFQATT and CDR2 SNEGSKA (reference sequence). Trimming removed 3 bases from V and 6 bases from J; junction bases left unmatched: 8. The CDR3 extends over 14 amino acids. The DNA of the CDR3 is TGCAGTGCTAGGCGAGCGGGGGGGCCTGGCGAGCAGTACTTC. Amino acid sequence: CSARRAGGPGEQYF.

The table lists this clonotype with a few counts. This chain links TRBV15 with TRBJ2-1; D not resolved. CDR3 length: 14 amino acids. Trimming took 1 base from V and 8 from J, leaving 12 bases between them. The germline gives CDR1 LNHNV, CDR2 YYDKDF (reference sequence). CDR3 sequence reads: CATSRVTRADEQFF. The CDR3 coding sequence is TGTGCCACCAGCAGAGTTACACGGGCCGATGAGCAGTTCTTC. Full variable domain (rest looked up from reference TRBV15 and TRBJ2-1): DAMVIQNPRYQVTQFGKPVTLSCSQTLNHNVMYWYQQKSSQAPKLLFHYYDKDFNNEADTPDNFQSRRPNTSFCFLDIRSPGLGDTAMYLCATSRVTRADEQFFGPGTRLTVL.